This T cell receptor (beta chain) comes out of a study of cytomegalovirus exposure and HLA in healthy donors. The protocol was immunoSEQ multiplex PCR, while the TCRdb copy is restricted to in-frame clones and leaves out a portion. The sample contains about 98,000 clones, over 75% of which appear only once. J lost 6 bases, V lost 3 bases, and 0 bases had no gene match. The CDR3 contains 13 residues. Germline-derived CDR1 and CDR2 are SGHTA and FQGTGA. The study drew the donors from its 120-subject validation cohort, separate from the 666-subject first cohort. The receptor comes from a young man in good health and CMV-seropositive. V gene TRBV7-3 combines with J gene TRBJ2-7; 12 nucleotides align to TRBD2. The sequencing input was PBMCs. The CDR3 region has the DNA TGTGCCAGCAGCTTGGGACTAGCGGGCGAGCAGTACTTC. Amino acids: CASSLGLAGEQYF.